This T cell receptor (beta chain) came from a study of blood T cell repertoires in COVID-19. This clone was observed a few times. Profiled with immunoSEQ multiplex PCR; TCRdb holds only in-frame clones, not every one. The profile covers fewer than 250,000 clones, with around 81% appearing a single time and more than 8.5% taken by the ten largest. Source material: PBMCs or T cells enriched from blood (not recorded which). The receptor comes from a woman in her forties or fifties with acute COVID-19.

The CDR3 DNA sequence: TGTGCCAGCAGTTTGTACATTGACGACTCAAATGAAAAACTGTTTTTT. Its translation: CASSLYIDDSNEKLFF. This chain connects TRBV27 to TRBJ1-4; no reliable D call. V dropped 3 bases and J dropped 5 bases, with 16 bases sitting between them. This CDR3 contains 16 residues. CDR1 MNHEY and CDR2 SMNVEV come from the germline V gene (reference sequence).